This T cell receptor (beta chain) appears in the sequencing data of a study of breast tumors, draining lymph nodes, adjacent tissues. MiXCR, run by TCRdb on the multiplex PCR reads, gives a single entry per CDR3 protein. The table lists roughly 220,000 distinct CDR3 sequences, around 35% of them singletons. The germline V and J ends were trimmed by 1 base and 0 bases, with 11 bases remaining between them. CDR3 size: 16 residues. Germline V gene lookup returns CDR1 SGDLS and CDR2 YYNGEE. Axillary draining lymph nodes of breast cancer patients supplied the node samples. In this sample, this clonotype turned up many times.

V usage is TRBV9 and J usage is TRBJ1-3; no clear D gene. Input material: axillary lymph node tissue. This TCR was sampled from a female donor with breast cancer. Some clones in this sample may be carry-over from other donors' samples. The CDR3: CASSVSSDHSGNTIYF. The CDR3 DNA reads as TGTGCCAGCAGCGTATCCTCAGACCACTCTGGAAACACCATATATTTT.